This TCR beta chain was captured in a study of blood T cells in healthy people across ages. Study-wide results and limits: The lack of PBMC sorting stopped any conclusive naive versus antigen-experienced comparison. Diversity figures derived from one million T cells were judged to underestimate the true value.

For this clonotype: Its antigen is not known.

V lost 7 bases, J lost 0 bases, and 6 bases stayed unmatched. This CDR3 comprises 15 residues. Germline V gives CDR1 SNHLY, CDR2 FYNNEI. The authors ran a second PCR of about 7 to 12 cycles using a sample-barcoded 5' primer and a J-beta primer mix. TCRdb redid the calling of the 5' RACE reads with MiXCR, one entry per CDR3 protein. The profile covers about 1.6 million distinct CDR3 sequences, with 34% appearing a single time and approximately 11% taken by the ten largest. The chain joins TRBV2 to TRBJ2-1; TRBD2 aligns across 7 bases. Sample: blood. The receptor was isolated from a woman in her thirties in good health. CDR3 sequence (DNA): TGTGCCAGCAAGGGCGGGGGTATCTCCTACAATGAGCAGTTCTTC. Translating it yields CASKGGGISYNEQFF.